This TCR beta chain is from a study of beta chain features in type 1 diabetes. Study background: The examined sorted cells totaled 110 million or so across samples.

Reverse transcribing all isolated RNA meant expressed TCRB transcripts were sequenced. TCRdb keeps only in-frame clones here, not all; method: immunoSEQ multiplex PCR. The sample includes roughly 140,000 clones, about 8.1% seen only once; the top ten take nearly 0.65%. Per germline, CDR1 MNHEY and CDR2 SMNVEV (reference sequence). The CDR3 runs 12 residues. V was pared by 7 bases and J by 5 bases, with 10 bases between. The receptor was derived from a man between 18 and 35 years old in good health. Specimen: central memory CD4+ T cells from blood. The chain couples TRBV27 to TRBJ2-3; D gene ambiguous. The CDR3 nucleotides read TGTGCCAGCAAATCGCACGGAGATACGCAGTATTTT. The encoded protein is CASKSHGDTQYF.